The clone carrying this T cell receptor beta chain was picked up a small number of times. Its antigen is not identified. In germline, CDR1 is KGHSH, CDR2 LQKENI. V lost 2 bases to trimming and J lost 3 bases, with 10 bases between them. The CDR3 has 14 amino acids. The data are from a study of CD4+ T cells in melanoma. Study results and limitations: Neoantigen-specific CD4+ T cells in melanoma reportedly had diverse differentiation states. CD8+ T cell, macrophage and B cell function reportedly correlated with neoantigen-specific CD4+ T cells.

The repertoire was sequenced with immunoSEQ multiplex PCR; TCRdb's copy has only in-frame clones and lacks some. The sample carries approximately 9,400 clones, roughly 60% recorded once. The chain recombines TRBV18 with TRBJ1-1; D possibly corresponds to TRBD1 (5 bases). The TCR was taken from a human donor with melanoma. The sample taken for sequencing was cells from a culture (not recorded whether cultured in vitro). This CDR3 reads CASSPYGADTEAFF. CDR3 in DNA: TGTGCCAGCTCACCATACGGGGCCGACACTGAAGCTTTCTTT.